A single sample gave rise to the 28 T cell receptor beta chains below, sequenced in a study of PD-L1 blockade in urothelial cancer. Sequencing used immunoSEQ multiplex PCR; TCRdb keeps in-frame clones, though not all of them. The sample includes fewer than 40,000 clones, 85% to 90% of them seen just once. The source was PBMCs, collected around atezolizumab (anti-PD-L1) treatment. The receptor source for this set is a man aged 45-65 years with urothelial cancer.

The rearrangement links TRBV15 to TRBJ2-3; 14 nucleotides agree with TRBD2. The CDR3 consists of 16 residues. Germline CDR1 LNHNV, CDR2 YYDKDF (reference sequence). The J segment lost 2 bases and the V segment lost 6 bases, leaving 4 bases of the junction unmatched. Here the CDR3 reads CATSRLAGGFTDTQYF. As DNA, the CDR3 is TGTGCCACCAGTCGACTAGCGGGAGGGTTCACAGATACGCAGTATTTT.

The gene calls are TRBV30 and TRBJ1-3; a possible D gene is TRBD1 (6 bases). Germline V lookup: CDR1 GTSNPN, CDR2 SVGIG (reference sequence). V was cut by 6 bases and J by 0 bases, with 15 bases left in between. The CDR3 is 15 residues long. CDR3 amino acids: CACHPGGLSGNTIYF. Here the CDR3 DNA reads TGTGCCTGCCACCCTGGGGGCCTCTCTGGAAACACCATATATTTT.

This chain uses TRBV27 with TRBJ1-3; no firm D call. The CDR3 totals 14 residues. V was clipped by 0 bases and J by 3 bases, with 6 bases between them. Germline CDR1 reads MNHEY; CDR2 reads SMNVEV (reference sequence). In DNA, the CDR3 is TGTGCCAGCAGTTTATCCCGGTATGGAAACACCATATATTTT. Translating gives CASSLSRYGNTIYF.

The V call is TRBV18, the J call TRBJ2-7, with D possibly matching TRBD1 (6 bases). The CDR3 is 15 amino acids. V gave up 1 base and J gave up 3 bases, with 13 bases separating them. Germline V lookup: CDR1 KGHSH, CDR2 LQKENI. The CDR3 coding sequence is TGTGCCAGCTCACCACGACAGGTACCGAACTACGAGCAGTACTTC. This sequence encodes CASSPRQVPNYEQYF.

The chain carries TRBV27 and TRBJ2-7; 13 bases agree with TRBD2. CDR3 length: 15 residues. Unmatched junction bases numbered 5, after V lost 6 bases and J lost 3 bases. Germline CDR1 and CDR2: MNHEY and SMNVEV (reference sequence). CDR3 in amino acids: CASSRTSGGRYEQYF. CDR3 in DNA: TGTGCCAGCAGCCGGACTAGCGGGGGCCGCTACGAGCAGTACTTC.

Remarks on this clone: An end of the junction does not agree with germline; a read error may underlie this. This CDR3 reads CASSPGLAGARSF. In nucleotides, the CDR3 is TGTGCCAGCAGCCCGGGACTAGCGGGGGCGCGGAGCTTC. The V call is TRBV11-1, the J call TRBJ2-7; 14 bases map to TRBD2. Germline values: CDR1 SGHAT, CDR2 FQDESV (reference sequence). The CDR3 extends over 13 amino acids. Full variable domain (rest looked up from reference TRBV11-1 and TRBJ2-7): EAEVAQSPRYKITEKSQAVAFWCDPISGHATLYWYRQILGQGPELLVQFQDESVVDDSQLPKDRFSAERLKGVDSTLKIQPAELGDSAMYLCASSPGLAGARSFGPGTRLTVT.

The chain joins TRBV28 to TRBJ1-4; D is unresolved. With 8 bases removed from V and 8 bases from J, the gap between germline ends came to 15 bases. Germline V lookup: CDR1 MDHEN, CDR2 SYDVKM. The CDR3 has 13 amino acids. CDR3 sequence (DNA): TGTGCCAGCCGTGGAGGGTCGGTGGAAAAACTGTTTTTT. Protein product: CASRGGSVEKLFF.

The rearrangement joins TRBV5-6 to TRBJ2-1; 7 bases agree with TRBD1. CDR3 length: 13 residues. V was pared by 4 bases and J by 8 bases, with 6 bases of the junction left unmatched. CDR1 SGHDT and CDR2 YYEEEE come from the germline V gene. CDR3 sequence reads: CASSPTGFHEQFF. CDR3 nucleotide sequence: TGTGCCAGCAGCCCGACAGGGTTCCATGAGCAGTTCTTC.

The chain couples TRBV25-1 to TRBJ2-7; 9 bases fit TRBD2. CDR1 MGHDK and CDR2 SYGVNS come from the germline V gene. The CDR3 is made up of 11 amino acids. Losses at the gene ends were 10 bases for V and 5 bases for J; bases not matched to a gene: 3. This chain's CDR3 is CATLAGNEQYF. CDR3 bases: TGTGCCACCCTAGCGGGAAACGAGCAGTACTTC.

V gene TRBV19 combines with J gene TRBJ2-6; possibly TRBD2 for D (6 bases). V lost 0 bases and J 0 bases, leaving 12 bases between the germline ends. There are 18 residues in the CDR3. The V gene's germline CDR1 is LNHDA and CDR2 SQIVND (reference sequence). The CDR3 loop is CASSIDGGAHSGANVLTF. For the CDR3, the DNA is TGTGCCAGTAGTATAGATGGAGGGGCCCACTCTGGGGCCAACGTCCTGACTTTC.

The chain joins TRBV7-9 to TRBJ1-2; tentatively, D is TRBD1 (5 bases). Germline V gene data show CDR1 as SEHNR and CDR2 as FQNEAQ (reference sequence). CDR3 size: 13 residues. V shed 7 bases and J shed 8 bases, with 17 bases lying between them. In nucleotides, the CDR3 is TGTGCCAGCAAAACCGGGACTGGTTTCGGCTACACCTTC. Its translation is CASKTGTGFGYTF.

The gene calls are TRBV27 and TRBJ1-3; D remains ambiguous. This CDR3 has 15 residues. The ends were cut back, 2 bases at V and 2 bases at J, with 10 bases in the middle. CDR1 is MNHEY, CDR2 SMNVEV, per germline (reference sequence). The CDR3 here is CASSLEASPGNTIYF. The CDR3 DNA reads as TGTGCCAGCAGTTTAGAAGCGAGTCCTGGAAACACCATATATTTT.

CDR3 loop: CASSDTGYGGYTF. The CDR3 DNA is TGTGCCAGCAGCGACACAGGATATGGTGGCTACACCTTC. The chain is built from TRBV6-1 and TRBJ1-2, with D tentatively TRBD1 (5 bases). The CDR3 is 13 residues long. Germline CDR1 is MNHNS and CDR2 is SASEGT. Trimming removed 6 bases from V and 7 bases from J, with 15 bases in between.

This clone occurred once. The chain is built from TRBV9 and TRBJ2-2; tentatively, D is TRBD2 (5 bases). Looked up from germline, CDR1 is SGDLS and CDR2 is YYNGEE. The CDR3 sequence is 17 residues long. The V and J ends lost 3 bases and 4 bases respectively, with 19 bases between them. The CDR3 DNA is TGTGCCAGCAGCGCTGCCCGGGGAGTCCCGGGCACCGGGGAGCTGTTTTTT. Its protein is CASSAARGVPGTGELFF.

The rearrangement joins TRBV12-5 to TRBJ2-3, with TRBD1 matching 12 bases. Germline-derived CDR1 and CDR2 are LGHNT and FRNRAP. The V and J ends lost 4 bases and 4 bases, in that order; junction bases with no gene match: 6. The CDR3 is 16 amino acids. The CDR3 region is CASGSGQGAMSDTQYF. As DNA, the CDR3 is TGTGCTAGTGGTTCGGGACAGGGGGCGATGTCAGATACGCAGTATTTT.

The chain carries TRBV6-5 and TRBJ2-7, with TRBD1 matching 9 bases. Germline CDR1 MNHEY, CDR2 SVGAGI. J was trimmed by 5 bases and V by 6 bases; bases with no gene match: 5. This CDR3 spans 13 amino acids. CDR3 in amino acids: CASSNRGLHEQYF. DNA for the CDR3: TGTGCCAGCAGCAACAGGGGGCTCCACGAGCAGTACTTC.

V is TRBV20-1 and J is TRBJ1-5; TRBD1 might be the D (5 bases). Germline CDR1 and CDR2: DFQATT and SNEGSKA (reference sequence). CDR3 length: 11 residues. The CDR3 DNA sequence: TGCAGCCCCTCCCGGGGGGAGCCCCAGCATTTT. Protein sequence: CSPSRGEPQHF.

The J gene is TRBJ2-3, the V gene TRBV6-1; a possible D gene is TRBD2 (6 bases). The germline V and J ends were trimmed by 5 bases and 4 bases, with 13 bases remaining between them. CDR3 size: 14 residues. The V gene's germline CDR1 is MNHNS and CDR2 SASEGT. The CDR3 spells CASSPRGGADTQYF. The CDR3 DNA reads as TGTGCCAGCAGTCCAAGGGGAGGAGCAGATACGCAGTATTTT.

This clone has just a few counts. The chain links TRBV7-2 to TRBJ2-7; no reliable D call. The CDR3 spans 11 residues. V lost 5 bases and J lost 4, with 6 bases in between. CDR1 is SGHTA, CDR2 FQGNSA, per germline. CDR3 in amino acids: CASSPPYEQYF. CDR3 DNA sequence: TGTGCCAGCAGCCCCCCTTACGAGCAGTACTTC.

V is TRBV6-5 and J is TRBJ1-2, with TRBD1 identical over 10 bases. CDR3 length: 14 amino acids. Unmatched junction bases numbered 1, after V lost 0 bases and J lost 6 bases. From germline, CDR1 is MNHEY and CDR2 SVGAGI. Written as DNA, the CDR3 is TGTGCCAGCAGTTACTCGGGACAGGGGAATGGCTACACCTTC. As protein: CASSYSGQGNGYTF.

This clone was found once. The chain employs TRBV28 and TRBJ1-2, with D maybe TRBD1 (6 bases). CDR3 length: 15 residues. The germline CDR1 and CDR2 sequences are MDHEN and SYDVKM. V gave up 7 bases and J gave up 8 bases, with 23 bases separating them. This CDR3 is CASTPGRAGVKGYTF. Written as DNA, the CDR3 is TGTGCCAGCACCCCAGGTCGGGCAGGGGTCAAGGGCTACACCTTC.

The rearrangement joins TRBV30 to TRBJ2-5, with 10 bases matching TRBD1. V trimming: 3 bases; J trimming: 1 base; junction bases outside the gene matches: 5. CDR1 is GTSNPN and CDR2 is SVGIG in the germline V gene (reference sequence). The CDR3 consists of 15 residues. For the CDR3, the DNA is TGTGCCTGGAGCCAGGGACAGGGGACCCAAGAGACCCAGTACTTC. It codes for CAWSQGQGTQETQYF.

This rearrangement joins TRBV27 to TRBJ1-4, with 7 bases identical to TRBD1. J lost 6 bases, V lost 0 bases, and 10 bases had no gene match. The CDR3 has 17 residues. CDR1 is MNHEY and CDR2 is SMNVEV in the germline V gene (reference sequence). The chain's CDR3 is CASSLSKVRGRDEKLFF. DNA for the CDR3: TGTGCCAGCAGTTTATCGAAAGTGAGGGGGCGCGATGAAAAACTGTTTTTT.

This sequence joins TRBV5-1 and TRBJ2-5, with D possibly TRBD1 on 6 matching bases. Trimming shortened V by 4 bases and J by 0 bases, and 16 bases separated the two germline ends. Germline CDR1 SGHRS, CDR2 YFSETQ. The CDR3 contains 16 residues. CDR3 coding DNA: TGCGCCAGCAGCCGACCCCCTAGGGGGTACCAAGAGACCCAGTACTTC. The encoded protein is CASSRPPRGYQETQYF.

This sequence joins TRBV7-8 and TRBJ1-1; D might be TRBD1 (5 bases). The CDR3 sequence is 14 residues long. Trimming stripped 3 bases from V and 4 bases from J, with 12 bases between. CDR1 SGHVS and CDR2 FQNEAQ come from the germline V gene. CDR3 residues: CASSLGQGSTEAFF. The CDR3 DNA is TGTGCCAGCAGCTTGGGGCAGGGAAGCACTGAAGCTTTCTTT.

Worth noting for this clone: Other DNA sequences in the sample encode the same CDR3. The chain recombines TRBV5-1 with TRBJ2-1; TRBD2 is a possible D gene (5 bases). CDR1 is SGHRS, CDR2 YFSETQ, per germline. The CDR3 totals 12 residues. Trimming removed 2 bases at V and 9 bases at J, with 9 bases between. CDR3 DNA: TGCGCCAGCAGCTTTGGAGGAGGTGAGCAGTTCTTC. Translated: CASSFGGGEQFF.

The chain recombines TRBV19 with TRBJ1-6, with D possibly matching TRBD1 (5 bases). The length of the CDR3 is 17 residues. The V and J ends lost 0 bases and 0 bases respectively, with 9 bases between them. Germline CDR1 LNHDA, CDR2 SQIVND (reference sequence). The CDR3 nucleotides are TGTGCCAGTAGTATAGATAAGGGGTTCTCCTATAATTCACCCCTCCACTTT. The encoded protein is CASSIDKGFSYNSPLHF.

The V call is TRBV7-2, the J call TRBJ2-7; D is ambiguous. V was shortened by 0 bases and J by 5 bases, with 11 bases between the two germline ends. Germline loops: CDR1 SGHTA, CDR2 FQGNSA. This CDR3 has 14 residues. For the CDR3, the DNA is TGTGCCAGCAGCTTAGCGAGGCGATCCAACGAGCAGTACTTC. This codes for CASSLARRSNEQYF.